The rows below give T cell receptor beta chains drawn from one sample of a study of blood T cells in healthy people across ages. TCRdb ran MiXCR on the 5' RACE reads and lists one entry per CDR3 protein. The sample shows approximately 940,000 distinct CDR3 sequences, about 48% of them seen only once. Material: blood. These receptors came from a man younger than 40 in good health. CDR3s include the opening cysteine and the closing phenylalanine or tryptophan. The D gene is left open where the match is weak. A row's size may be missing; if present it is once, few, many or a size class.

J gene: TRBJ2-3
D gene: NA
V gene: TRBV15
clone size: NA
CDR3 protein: CATSRDFGNTQYF
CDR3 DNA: TGTGCCACCAGCAGAGATTTCGGGAATACGCAGTATTTT

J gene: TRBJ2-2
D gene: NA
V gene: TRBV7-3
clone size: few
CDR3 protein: CASSPQAGNTGELFF
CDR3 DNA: TGTGCCAGCAGCCCTCAGGCAGGGAACACCGGGGAGCTGTTTTTT

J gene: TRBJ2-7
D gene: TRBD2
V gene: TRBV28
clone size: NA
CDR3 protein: CASRETGTSGYEQYF
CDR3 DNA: TGTGCCAGCAGAGAAACCGGGACTAGCGGCTACGAGCAGTACTTC

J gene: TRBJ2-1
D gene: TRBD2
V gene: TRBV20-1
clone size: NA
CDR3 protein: CSARLAGGSYNEQFF
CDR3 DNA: TGCAGTGCTCGACTAGCGGGGGGCTCCTACAATGAGCAGTTCTTC

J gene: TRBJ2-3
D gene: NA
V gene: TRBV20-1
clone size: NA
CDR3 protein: CSAFGPGFTDTQYF
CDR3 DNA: TGCAGTGCCTTCGGACCGGGATTCACAGATACGCAGTATTTT

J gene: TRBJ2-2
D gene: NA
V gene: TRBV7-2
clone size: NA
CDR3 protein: CASTYKTGVGELFF
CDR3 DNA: TGTGCCAGCACCTACAAGACTGGGGTCGGGGAGCTGTTTTTT

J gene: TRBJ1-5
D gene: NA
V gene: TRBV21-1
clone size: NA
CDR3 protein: CASSLPRGQPQHF
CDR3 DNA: TGTGCCAGCAGCTTACCCAGGGGTCAGCCCCAGCATTTT

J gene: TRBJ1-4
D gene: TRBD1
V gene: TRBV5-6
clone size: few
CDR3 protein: CASSYTGGWSEKLFF
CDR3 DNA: TGTGCCAGCAGCTATACAGGGGGCTGGAGTGAAAAACTGTTTTTT

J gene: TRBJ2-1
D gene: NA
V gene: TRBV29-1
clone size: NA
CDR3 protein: CSAPLVRTAHNEQFF
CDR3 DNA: TGCAGCGCCCCTCTTGTACGGACAGCCCACAATGAGCAGTTCTTC

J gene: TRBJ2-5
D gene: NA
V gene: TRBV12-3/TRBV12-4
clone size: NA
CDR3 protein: CASSFLGGRAQEAQYF
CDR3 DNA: TGTGCCAGCAGTTTTTTAGGTGGCAGGGCCCAAGAGGCCCAGTACTTC

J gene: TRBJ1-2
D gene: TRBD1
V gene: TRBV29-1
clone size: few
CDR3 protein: CSVEGTGGFNYGYTF
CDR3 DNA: TGCAGCGTTGAGGGGACAGGGGGCTTTAACTATGGCTACACCTTC

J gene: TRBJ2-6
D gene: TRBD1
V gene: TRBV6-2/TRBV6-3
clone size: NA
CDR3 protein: CASDDGTGFGANVLTF
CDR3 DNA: TGTGCCAGCGATGACGGGACAGGGTTTGGGGCCAACGTCCTGACTTTC

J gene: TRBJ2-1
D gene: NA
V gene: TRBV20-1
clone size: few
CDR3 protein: CSASPLAGAAYNEQFF
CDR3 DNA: TGCAGTGCTAGTCCCCTGGCGGGGGCCGCCTACAATGAGCAGTTCTTC

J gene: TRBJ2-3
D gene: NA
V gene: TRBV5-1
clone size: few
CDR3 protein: CASSLVTSDTQYF
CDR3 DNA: TGCGCCAGCAGCTTGGTGACATCAGATACGCAGTATTTT

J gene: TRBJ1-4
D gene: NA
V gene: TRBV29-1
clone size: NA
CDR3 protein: CSVVPGLGDEKLFF
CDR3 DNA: TGCAGCGTTGTTCCGGGTCTAGGGGATGAAAAACTGTTTTTT

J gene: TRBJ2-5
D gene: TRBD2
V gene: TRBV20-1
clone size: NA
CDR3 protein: CSARGERGGPSQETQYF
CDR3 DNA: TGCAGTGCTAGAGGAGAACGGGGGGGGCCTTCCCAAGAGACCCAGTACTTC

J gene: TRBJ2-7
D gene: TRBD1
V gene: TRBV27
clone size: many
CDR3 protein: CASSFTGGGYEQYF
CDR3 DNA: TGTGCCAGCAGCTTTACAGGGGGCGGCTACGAGCAGTACTTC

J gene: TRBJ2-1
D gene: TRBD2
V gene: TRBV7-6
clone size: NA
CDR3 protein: CASSSRTSARDEQFF
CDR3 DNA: TGTGCCAGCAGCTCGAGGACTAGCGCGAGGGATGAGCAGTTCTTC

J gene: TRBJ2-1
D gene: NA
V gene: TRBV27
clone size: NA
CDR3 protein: CASSTGTDLYEQFF
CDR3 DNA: TGTGCCAGCAGTACCGGGACGGACCTTTATGAGCAGTTCTTC

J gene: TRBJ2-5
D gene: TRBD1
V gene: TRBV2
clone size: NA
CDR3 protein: CASSDSRQGGNEQYF
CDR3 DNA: TGTGCCAGCAGTGACTCTAGACAGGGGGGCAATGAGCAGTACTTC

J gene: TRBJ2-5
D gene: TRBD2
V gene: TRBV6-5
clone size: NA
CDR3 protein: CASSYTGYGLAGGQETQYF
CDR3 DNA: TGTGCCAGCAGTTACACCGGATACGGACTAGCGGGGGGCCAAGAGACCCAGTACTTC

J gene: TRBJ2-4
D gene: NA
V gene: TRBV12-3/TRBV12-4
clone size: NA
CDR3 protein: CASSSWEAKNIQYF
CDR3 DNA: TGTGCCAGCAGTTCATGGGAAGCCAAAAACATTCAGTACTTC

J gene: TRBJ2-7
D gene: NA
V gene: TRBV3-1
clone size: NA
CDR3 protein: CASSQETWEIYEQYF
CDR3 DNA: TGTGCCAGCAGCCAAGAGACCTGGGAGATCTACGAGCAGTACTTC

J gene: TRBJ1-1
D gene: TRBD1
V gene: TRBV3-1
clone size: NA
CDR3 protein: CAGSPYGTGMNTEAFF
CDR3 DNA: TGTGCCGGCAGCCCATATGGGACAGGGATGAACACTGAAGCTTTCTTT

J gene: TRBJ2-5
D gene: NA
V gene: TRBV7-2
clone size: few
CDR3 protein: CASSSRTGQETQYF
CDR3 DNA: TGTGCCAGCAGCTCCCGGACTGGCCAAGAGACCCAGTACTTC

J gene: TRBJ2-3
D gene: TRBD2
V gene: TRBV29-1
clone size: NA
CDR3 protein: CTSNGGGTDTQYF
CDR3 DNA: TGCACCTCGAACGGGGGGGGCACAGATACGCAGTATTTT

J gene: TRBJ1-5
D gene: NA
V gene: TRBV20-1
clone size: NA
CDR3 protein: CSARDRGGSNQPQHF
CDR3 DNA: TGCAGTGCTAGAGATCGTGGAGGGAGCAATCAGCCCCAGCATTTT

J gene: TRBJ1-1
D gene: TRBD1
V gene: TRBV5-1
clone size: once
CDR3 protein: CASSPRGNINTEAFF
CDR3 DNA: TGCGCCAGCAGCCCCAGGGGGAACATAAACACTGAAGCTTTCTTT

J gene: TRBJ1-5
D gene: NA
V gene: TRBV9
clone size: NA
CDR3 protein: CASSEGGLSNQPQHF
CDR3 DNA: TGTGCCAGCAGCGAGGGGGGACTTAGCAATCAGCCCCAGCATTTT

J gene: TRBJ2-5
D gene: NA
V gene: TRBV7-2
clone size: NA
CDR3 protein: CASSATGLLQETQYF
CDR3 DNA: TGTGCCAGCAGCGCTACAGGGCTCCTCCAAGAGACCCAGTACTTC

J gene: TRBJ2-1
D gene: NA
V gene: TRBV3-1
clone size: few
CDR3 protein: CASSQEAGATYNEQFF
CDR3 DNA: TGTGCCAGCAGCCAAGAGGCGGGGGCCACCTACAATGAGCAGTTCTTC

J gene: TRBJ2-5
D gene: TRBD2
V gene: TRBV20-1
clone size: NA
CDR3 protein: CSGTGGAKTQYF
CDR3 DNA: TGCAGTGGAACGGGGGGAGCTAAGACCCAGTACTTC

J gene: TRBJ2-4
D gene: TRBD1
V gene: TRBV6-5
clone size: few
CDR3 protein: CASSYSGTGESKAKNIQYF
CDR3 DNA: TGTGCCAGCAGTTACTCTGGGACAGGGGAGTCGAAAGCCAAAAACATTCAGTACTTC

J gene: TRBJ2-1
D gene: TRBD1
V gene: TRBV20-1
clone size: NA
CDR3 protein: CSAKGDRSVYNEQFF
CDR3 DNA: TGCAGTGCGAAAGGGGACAGGTCTGTCTACAATGAGCAGTTCTTC

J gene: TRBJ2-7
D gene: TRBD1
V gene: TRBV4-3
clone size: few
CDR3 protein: CASSQEGDRGSYEQYF
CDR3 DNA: TGCGCCAGCAGCCAAGAGGGGGACAGGGGGTCCTACGAGCAGTACTTC

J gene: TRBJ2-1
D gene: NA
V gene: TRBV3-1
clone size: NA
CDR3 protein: CASSQGTVNEQFF
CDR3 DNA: TGTGCCAGCAGCCAAGGGACGGTCAATGAGCAGTTCTTC

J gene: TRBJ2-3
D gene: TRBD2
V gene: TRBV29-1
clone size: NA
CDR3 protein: CSVEGVSGGNTQYF
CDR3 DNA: TGCAGCGTTGAAGGCGTTAGCGGGGGAAATACGCAGTATTTT

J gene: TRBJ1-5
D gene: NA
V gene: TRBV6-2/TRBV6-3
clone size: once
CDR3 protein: CASGTGRGQPQHF
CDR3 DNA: TGTGCCAGCGGTACAGGGAGAGGCCAGCCCCAGCATTTT

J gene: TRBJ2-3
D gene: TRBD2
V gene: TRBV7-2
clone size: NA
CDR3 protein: CASSLARSGGMDTQYF
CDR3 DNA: TGTGCCAGCAGCTTAGCGAGGAGCGGGGGCATGGATACGCAGTATTTT

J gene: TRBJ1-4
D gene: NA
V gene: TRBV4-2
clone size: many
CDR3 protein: CASSQGDRGHRGEKLFF
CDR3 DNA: TGTGCCAGCAGCCAAGGAGACCGGGGGCATCGGGGTGAAAAACTGTTTTTT

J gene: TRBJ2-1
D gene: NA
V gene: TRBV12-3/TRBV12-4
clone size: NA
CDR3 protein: CDSSLGLPPDENEQFF
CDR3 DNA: TGTGACAGCAGTTTGGGGCTCCCACCCGACGAAAATGAGCAGTTCTTC

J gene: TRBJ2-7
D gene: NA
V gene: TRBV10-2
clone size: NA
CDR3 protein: CASSDPGDYEQYF
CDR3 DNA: TGCGCCAGCAGTGACCCAGGCGACTACGAGCAGTACTTC

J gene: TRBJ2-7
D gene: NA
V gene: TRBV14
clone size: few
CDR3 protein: CASSQDIPGATFSYEQYF
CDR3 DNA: TGTGCCAGCAGCCAAGATATTCCAGGGGCGACCTTCTCCTACGAGCAGTACTTC

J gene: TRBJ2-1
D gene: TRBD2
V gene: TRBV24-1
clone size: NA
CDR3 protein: CATSRTTSGGYNEQFF
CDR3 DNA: TGTGCCACCAGTCGAACGACTAGCGGGGGGTACAATGAGCAGTTCTTC

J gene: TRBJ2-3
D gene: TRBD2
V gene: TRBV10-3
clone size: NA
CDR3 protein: CAISGTSGAGPDTQYF
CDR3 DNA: TGTGCCATCAGTGGGACTAGCGGGGCGGGCCCAGATACGCAGTATTTT

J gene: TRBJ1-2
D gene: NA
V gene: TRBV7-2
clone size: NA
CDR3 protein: CASSLGPTAGYTF
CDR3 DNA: TGTGCCAGCAGCTTAGGCCCGACGGCTGGCTACACCTTC

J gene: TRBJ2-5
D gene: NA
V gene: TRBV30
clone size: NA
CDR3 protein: CAWSRGSQETQYF
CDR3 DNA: TGTGCCTGGAGTAGGGGCAGCCAAGAGACCCAGTACTTC

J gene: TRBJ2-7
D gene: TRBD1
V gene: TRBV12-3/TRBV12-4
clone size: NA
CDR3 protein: CASRQGAGNEQYF
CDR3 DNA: TGTGCCAGTAGACAGGGGGCTGGGAACGAGCAGTACTTC

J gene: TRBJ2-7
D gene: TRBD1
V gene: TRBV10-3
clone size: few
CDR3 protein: CAISETTGAEQYF
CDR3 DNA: TGTGCCATCAGTGAGACCACAGGGGCCGAGCAGTACTTC